Below are 3 T cell receptor beta chains sequenced from a single sample in a study of regulatory T cells in long-lasting Graves disease (dated by TCRdb to about 2021). The time point label here, explained by the study, means: newly diagnosed GD, antithyroid drugs for less than 3 months. RNA was extracted from PBMCs in TRIzol for both TCR sequencing and RNA sequencing. Library preparation was by multiplex PCR. The reads were generated on an Illumina HiSeq 4000. To build TCR beta libraries, CDR3 regions were amplified by Arm-PCR using iRepertoire HTBI primers. TCRdb reanalyzed the raw reads on its own, using fastp at Q25 for trimming and MiXCR for clone calling, and kept in-frame beta chains. Rows are combined by CDR3 protein, so each entry shows the most common genes and DNA. This sample lists about 400,000 distinct CDR3 sequences; approximately 15% were detected once. Approximately 7.6% of the sample goes to the ten largest clones.

These same records also appear under a second study, on T cells in Graves' hyperthyroidism and ophthalmopathy.

Material: peripheral blood mononuclear cells (PBMCs), obtained at new diagnosis, from a patient treated with antithyroid drugs. These receptors came from a woman in her thirties or forties with Graves disease. Donor details come from another sample of the same person, matched by shared clones.

This clonotype was seen a handful of times. The chain recombines TRBV19 with TRBJ2-2; the D gene is possibly TRBD2 (6 bases). The CDR3 spans 14 residues. CDR1 and CDR2 from the germline V gene are LNHDA and SQIVND (reference sequence). V was trimmed by 9 bases and J by 8 bases, leaving 19 bases between them. Written as DNA, the CDR3 is TGTGCCAGCACCCGGACTAACCCTCCGGGGGAGCTGTTTTTT. The encoded protein is CASTRTNPPGELFF. Drawing the rest from reference TRBV19 and TRBJ2-2, the complete variable domain is DGGITQSPKYLFRKEGQNVTLSCEQNLNHDAMYWYRQDPGQGLRLIYYSQIVNDFQKGDIAEGYSVSREKKESFPLTVTSAQKNPTAFYLCASTRTNPPGELFFGEGSRLTVL.

This clonotype was observed at least ten times. This chain connects TRBV6-2 or TRBV6-3 to TRBJ2-7; D is possibly TRBD1 or TRBD2 (7 bases each). CDR3 length: 15 amino acids. The V gene's germline CDR1 is MNHEY and CDR2 SVGEGT. With 5 bases removed from V and 0 bases from J, the gap between germline ends came to 14 bases. The CDR3 sequence: CASSPRGGSSYEQYF. CDR3 nucleotide sequence: TGTGCCAGCAGTCCCAGGGGGGGCAGCTCCTACGAGCAGTACTTC.

This clonotype was recorded at least ten times. Written as DNA, the CDR3 is TGTGCCAGTAGTTTTCGGACAGATAGCAATCAGCCCCAGCATTTT. Translating gives CASSFRTDSNQPQHF. The chain employs TRBV19 and TRBJ1-5, with D possibly being TRBD1 (6 bases). Trimming pared 5 bases from V and 0 bases from J, leaving 11 bases between. Germline CDR1 LNHDA, CDR2 SQIVND (reference sequence). This CDR3 is built from 15 residues.